In its sample, the clone carrying this T cell receptor beta chain was seen a few times. The source of the sample is a study of shared clonotypes between healthy human individuals. The CDR3 runs 12 residues. Germline values: CDR1 SQVTM, CDR2 ANQGSEA. Trimming left V 1 base short and J 6 bases short, with 10 bases between. The repertoire was sequenced with immunoSEQ multiplex PCR; TCRdb's copy has only in-frame clones and lacks some. The data hold about 2.3 million clones, with more than 85% observed a single time. There were no recent acute infections or vaccinations among the donors, who were healthy HIV-negative adults.

Material: naive CD4+ T cells from PBMCs. The subset denotes: CD45RA+ positively selected. The chain is built from TRBV29-1 and TRBJ2-7; TRBD1 might be the D (7 bases). The source is a man between 18 and 29 years old in good health. Some clones in this sample may be carry-over from other donors' samples. The CDR3 DNA is TGCAGCGTTGAAGGGCAGGGGGGCGAGCAGTACTTC. This encodes CSVEGQGGEQYF.